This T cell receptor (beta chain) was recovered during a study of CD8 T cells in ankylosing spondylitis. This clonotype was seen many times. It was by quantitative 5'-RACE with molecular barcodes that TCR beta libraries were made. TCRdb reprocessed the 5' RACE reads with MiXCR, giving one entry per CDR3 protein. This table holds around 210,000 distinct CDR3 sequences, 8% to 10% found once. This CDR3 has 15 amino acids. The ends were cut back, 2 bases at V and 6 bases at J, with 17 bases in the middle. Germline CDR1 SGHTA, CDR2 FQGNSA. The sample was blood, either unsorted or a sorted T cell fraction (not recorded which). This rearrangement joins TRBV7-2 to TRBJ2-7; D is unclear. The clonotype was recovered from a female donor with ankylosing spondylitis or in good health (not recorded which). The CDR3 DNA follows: TGTGCCAGCAGCTTACCGCCTCCCTTCCTCTCCGAGCAGTACTTC. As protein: CASSLPPPFLSEQYF.